The T cell receptor (beta chain) described here comes from a study of T cells after yellow fever vaccination (dated by TCRdb to between 2018 and 2021). Regarding the research as a whole: The SMART-Seq v4 Ultra Low Input RNA kit was used to prepare libraries from fractions with low cell numbers. Two healthy male donors, one aged 18 to 29 and one aged 30 to 40 years, were included in the cohort. Bulk PBMC replicates and cell subsets were isolated from blood drawn at multiple timepoints before and after both primary and secondary immunization. To follow T-cell clones before and after primary and booster YFV17D yellow fever vaccination, bulk TCR alpha and beta repertoires were sequenced over time. On the study overall, not on this receptor specifically: The secondary T-cell response was found to be weaker but faster than the primary response, with a peak reached on day 5 rather than on day 15. A small fraction of clonotypes appeared in both the CD4 and CD8 compartments, likely as a result of convergent recombination. Because abundant contaminating clonotypes from the bulk population could be contained in FACS-sorted repertoires, computational filtering was required. Most clones expanded after primary vaccination (almost 97% of CD4 and approximately 86% of CD8) were re-detected after the booster, suggesting that broad memory maintenance occurred. Because only two donors were included in the study, the extent to which the findings can be generalized is limited.

This clonotype appeared a few times. Its cognate antigen has yet to be identified. The sample holds no much larger clone one base away, and base qualities are not on file. Its CDR3 holds 15 amino acids, cysteine through phenylalanine. The DNA shown is the 45-base CDR3, in frame from base 1. Sequences SEHNR (CDR1) and FQNEAQ (CDR2) are obtained from the germline V gene (reference sequence). V is reduced by 5 bases and J by 4 bases, leaving a spacing of 18 bases between them. This specimen's treatment or condition label, per the study, means: live attenuated yellow fever vaccine strain. At every blood-draw timepoint, two biological replicates of bulk PBMCs were collected. PBMCs were isolated from peripheral blood using a standard Ficoll-Paque protocol. RNA was extracted with TriZol from bulk PBMCs, CD4 and CD8 fractions, and dextramer-positive and dextramer-negative fractions. Sequencing relied on an Illumina NovaSeq 6000. Synthesis of TCR cDNA relied on 5'RACE template switching, a step that introduced a universal primer site along with unique molecular identifiers. cDNA synthesis was primed from both the TCR alpha and TCR beta constant segments. Library amplification involved two PCR steps, and the second step added sample barcodes and sequencing adapters. Sequencing of libraries was performed on Illumina HiSeq 2500 (2x100 bp) or NovaSeq (2x150 bp). Turning to the authors' computational methods: MIGEC handled demultiplexing of reads and collapsing into UMI consensus sequences, while MiXCR performed V(D)J alignment. Clonotypes responding to the vaccine were identified with edgeR on replicate PBMC samples, with the criteria of FDR below 0.01 and a log2 fold change above 5 up to day 15. Bulk clonotypes were assigned CD4 or CD8 identity according to which sequenced CD4 or CD8 repertoire held them at higher abundance. The public reads were run again by TCRdb, first through fastp at Q25 and then through MiXCR, and only productive beta chains were kept. Rows are combined by CDR3 protein, so each entry shows the most common genes and DNA. The V and J calls were determined by TCRdb, not by the authors. The sample yields about 320,000 distinct CDR3 sequences; about 4.5% were counted once. The ten largest account for approximately 19% of the sample.

This specimen was PBMCs, taken 15 days after the yellow fever booster vaccination. The rearranged chain carries TRBV7-9 and TRBJ2-7; TRBD1 is possibly the D segment (6 matching bases). The source of this sequence is a man aged 18 to 29 who received the YFV17D yellow fever vaccine. The CDR3 region reads CASSPIRKGGYEQYF. The DNA is TGTGCCAGCAGCCCGATCCGGAAAGGGGGTTACGAGCAGTACTTC. Extended through the reference TRBV7-9 and TRBJ2-7 proteins, this CDR3 yields the full variable domain: DTGVSQNPRHKITKRGQNVTFRCDPISEHNRLYWYRQTLGQGPEFLTYFQNEAQLEKSRLLSDRFSAERPKGSFSTLEIQRTEQGDSAMYLCASSPIRKGGYEQYFGPGTRLTVT.